This is a list of T cell receptor beta chains from one sample in a study of shared clonotypes between healthy human individuals. Sequencing was performed with immunoSEQ multiplex PCR; in TCRdb, only in-frame clones are kept and a portion is missing. The sample contains approximately 600,000 clones, 85% to 95% of which appear only once. Input material: naive CD8+ T cells sorted from blood. These receptors were obtained from a woman aged 25 to 45 in good health. Each CDR3 is given with its conserved first and last residue. A D gene is named only where the DNA matches it firmly. Some rows have no size entry. The others give once, few or many, or a class for an expanded clone.

D	V	J	size	CDR3	DNA
.	TRBV4-1	TRBJ2-7	.	CASSHPDKHYEQYF	TGCGCCAGCAGCCACCCGGACAAACACTACGAGCAGTACTTC
TRBD1	TRBV7-9	TRBJ2-7	.	CASSPDRGTYEQYF	TGTGCCAGCAGCCCCGACAGGGGAACGTACGAGCAGTACTTC
.	TRBV29-1	TRBJ1-2	.	CSVATEGLSYGYTF	TGCAGCGTCGCCACCGAGGGACTGAGCTATGGCTACACCTTC
.	TRBV15	TRBJ2-5	few	CATSREGETQYF	TGTGCCACCAGCAGAGAGGGAGAGACCCAGTACTTC
.	TRBV13	TRBJ2-7	.	CASSLTRERYEQYF	TGTGCCAGCAGTTTAACCCGGGAGCGTTACGAGCAGTACTTC
.	TRBV19	TRBJ2-7	.	CASSISGMTYEQYF	TGTGCCAGTAGTATTTCAGGGATGACCTACGAGCAGTACTTC
.	TRBV6-5	TRBJ2-7	.	CASSYSGPTDYEQYF	TGTGCCAGCAGTTACTCGGGACCGACCGACTACGAGCAGTACTTC
.	TRBV10-3	TRBJ1-1	few	CAISGGTEAFF	TGTGCCATCAGTGGGGGGACTGAAGCTTTCTTT
.	TRBV13	TRBJ1-5	.	CASSLGNQPQHF	TGTGCCAGCAGCTTAGGCAATCAGCCCCAGCATTTT
.	TRBV6-1	TRBJ1-1	.	CASSETDVGIEAFF	TGTGCCAGCAGTGAAACGGATGTGGGGATTGAAGCTTTCTTT
.	TRBV28	TRBJ2-6	.	CASMEFGGANVLTF	TGTGCCAGCATGGAGTTCGGTGGGGCCAACGTCCTGACTTTC
.	TRBV6-5	TRBJ2-7	.	CASSVEAPASYEQYF	TGTGCCAGCAGTGTAGAGGCCCCGGCATCCTACGAGCAGTACTTC
.	TRBV15	TRBJ2-6	.	CATSGRRTSDSGANVLTF	TGTGCCACCAGCGGCCGCCGGACGTCGGACTCTGGGGCCAACGTCCTGACTTTC
.	TRBV5-5	TRBJ1-5	.	CASSLAAPYSNQPQHF	TGTGCCAGCAGCTTGGCGGCACCGTATAGCAATCAGCCCCAGCATTTT
.	TRBV25-1	TRBJ2-2	.	CATVGSWYTGELFF	TGTGCCACCGTGGGGAGTTGGTACACCGGGGAGCTGTTTTTT
TRBD2	TRBV19	TRBJ2-2	.	CASSILRAGGPGELFF	TGTGCCAGTAGTATCCTCCGAGCGGGAGGGCCCGGGGAGCTGTTTTTT
.	TRBV30	TRBJ2-5	.	CAWAVRTSGQEEQYF	TGTGCCTGGGCCGTCAGGACGAGCGGGCAGGAAGAGCAGTACTTC
.	TRBV5-1	TRBJ1-1	.	CASWDRFTEAFF	TGCGCCAGCTGGGACCGGTTCACTGAAGCTTTCTTT
TRBD1	TRBV5-6	TRBJ1-2	.	CASSLGTGAMGYTF	TGTGCCAGCAGCTTGGGGACAGGAGCCATGGGCTACACCTTC
TRBD1	TRBV27	TRBJ1-4	.	CASSLRTGPEKLFF	TGTGCCAGCAGTCTCCGGACAGGGCCTGAAAAACTGTTTTTT